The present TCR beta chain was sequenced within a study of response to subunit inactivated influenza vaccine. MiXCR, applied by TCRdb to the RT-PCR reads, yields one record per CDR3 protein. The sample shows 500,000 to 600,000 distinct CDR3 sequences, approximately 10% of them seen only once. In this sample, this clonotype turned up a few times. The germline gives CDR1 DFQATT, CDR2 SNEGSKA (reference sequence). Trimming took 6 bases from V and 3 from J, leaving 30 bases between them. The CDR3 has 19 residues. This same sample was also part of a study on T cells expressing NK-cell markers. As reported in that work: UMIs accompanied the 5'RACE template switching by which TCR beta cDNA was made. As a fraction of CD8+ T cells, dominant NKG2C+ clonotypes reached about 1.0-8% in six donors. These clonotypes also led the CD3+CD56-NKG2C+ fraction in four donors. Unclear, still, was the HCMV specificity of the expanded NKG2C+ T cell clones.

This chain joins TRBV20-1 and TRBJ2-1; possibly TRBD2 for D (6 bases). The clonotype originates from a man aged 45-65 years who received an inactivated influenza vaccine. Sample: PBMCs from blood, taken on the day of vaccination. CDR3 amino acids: CSASHLRGTTQSIYNEQFF. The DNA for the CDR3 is TGCAGTGCCAGCCATTTGCGGGGTACCACCCAATCAATCTACAATGAGCAGTTCTTC.